Shown below are 12 T cell receptor beta chains from a single sample sequenced in a study of T-cell reconstitution after alpha-beta-depleted transplantation in children. Preparing the TCRbeta library involved the use of unique molecular identifiers. TCRdb reanalysed the PCR reads using MiXCR and keeps one entry per CDR3 protein. The sample consists of 500,000 or so distinct CDR3 sequences, roughly an eighth of them appearing once. Material: PBMCs, mostly from graft donor cells, obtained 180 days after TCRalphabeta/CD19-depleted stem cell transplant. These receptor sequences come from a female patient aged 2 to 10 who had a stem cell transplant for aplastic anemia, so the T cells may come from the graft donor.

This clonotype showed up just a few times. The rearrangement uses TRBV5-1 and TRBJ2-7, with 8 nucleotides matching TRBD1. The CDR3 has 16 residues. CDR1 and CDR2 (germline): SGHRS, YFSETQ. Losses at the gene ends were 2 bases for V and 6 bases for J; bases not matched to a gene: 13. CDR3 protein: CASSFDPGQEAPEQYF. Written as DNA, the CDR3 is TGCGCCAGCAGCTTCGACCCGGGACAGGAGGCCCCCGAGCAGTACTTC.

The V and J genes are TRBV15 and TRBJ2-6, with 7 bases aligning to TRBD1. CDR3 length equals 21 residues. The V segment lost 0 bases and the J segment 0 bases; nucleotides outside the gene matches: 14. Germline V gene sequence: CDR1 LNHNV, CDR2 YYDKDF (reference sequence). The CDR3 sequence: CATSRDPWDRPYSSGANVLTF. CDR3 DNA: TGTGCCACCAGCAGAGACCCGTGGGACAGACCCTACAGCTCTGGGGCCAACGTCCTGACTTTC.

As to this clonotype: This may come from a read error, since a much larger clone is one base off. This chain joins TRBV5-6 and TRBJ2-1; 7 bases match TRBD2. Germline V lookup: CDR1 SGHDT, CDR2 YYEEEE. The CDR3 has 16 residues. The CDR3 loop reads CGSSLAVTSPNNEQFF. In nucleotides, the CDR3 is TGTGGCAGCAGCTTGGCCGTGACTAGCCCGAACAATGAGCAGTTCTTC. The complete variable domain, with remaining parts taken from reference TRBV5-6 and TRBJ2-1, reads DAGVTQSPTHLIKTRGQQVTLRCSPKSGHDTVSWYQQALGQGPQFIFQYYEEEERQRGNFPDRFSGHQFPNYSSELNVNALLLGDSALYLCGSSLAVTSPNNEQFFGPGTRLTVL.

This clonotype was seen more than once but under ten times. V is TRBV7-9 and J is TRBJ2-5; 14 nucleotides align to TRBD2. J gave up 5 bases and V 2 bases, and 4 bases lay outside the gene matches. This CDR3 spans 16 amino acids. Germline V gives CDR1 SEHNR, CDR2 FQNEAQ (reference sequence). The CDR3 sequence: CASSLPGLAGAETQYF. The CDR3 nucleotides read TGTGCCAGCAGCTTACCGGGACTAGCGGGAGCGGAGACCCAGTACTTC.

This clonotype has only a few counts. The chain couples TRBV6-5 to TRBJ2-7; either TRBD1 or TRBD2 may fit D (5 bases each). Trimming took 6 bases from V and 5 from J, leaving 20 bases between them. The CDR3 sequence is 15 residues long. CDR1 MNHEY and CDR2 SVGAGI come from the germline V gene. The CDR3 region is CASSGIRWGSHEQYF. DNA of the CDR3: TGTGCCAGCAGCGGGATCCGGTGGGGGAGCCACGAGCAGTACTTC.

The chain has TRBV19 and TRBJ1-1; the D is unclear. Trimming left V 3 bases short and J 6 bases short, with 17 bases between. Germline CDR1 LNHDA, CDR2 SQIVND (reference sequence). The CDR3 consists of 15 residues. CDR3: CASSILPGAGAEAFF. The DNA for the CDR3 is TGTGCCAGTAGTATCCTGCCAGGCGCCGGAGCTGAAGCTTTCTTT.

The CDR3 bases are TGCAGCGTTGAGGACGGGTGGACCTACGAGCAGTACTTC. This gives the protein CSVEDGWTYEQYF. V is TRBV29-1 and J is TRBJ2-7; D is undetermined. Trimming cost V 3 bases and J 2 bases, with 11 bases left between them. Germline loops: CDR1 SQVTM, CDR2 ANQGSEA. CDR3 length: 13 residues.

This clonotype was counted ten times or more. J is TRBJ2-1 and V is TRBV20-1; D is ambiguous. The CDR3 consists of 16 residues. Germline CDR1 reads DFQATT; CDR2 reads SNEGSKA (reference sequence). V was clipped by 1 base and J by 8 bases, with 21 bases between them. CDR3: CSARVAQAEGFHEQFF. The CDR3 nucleotides read TGCAGTGCTAGAGTGGCTCAGGCCGAAGGGTTCCATGAGCAGTTCTTC.

There are many counts of this clonotype. The V gene is TRBV7-2, the J gene TRBJ2-7, with D unresolved. Germline CDR1 reads SGHTA; CDR2 reads FQGNSA. Trimming removed 3 bases from V and 0 bases from J, with 6 bases in between. The CDR3 sequence is 13 residues long. The CDR3, as DNA: TGTGCCAGCAGCTTGATGAGCTCCTACGAGCAGTACTTC. Its protein is CASSLMSSYEQYF.

The CDR3, as DNA: TGTGCCAGCAGCCCTTCAGGGTCCCGCGAGCAGTACGTC. Translated, it gives CASSPSGSREQYV. This sequence joins TRBV5-6 and TRBJ2-7; D is possibly TRBD1 (5 bases). The CDR3 runs 13 residues. The germline gives CDR1 SGHDT, CDR2 YYEEEE. V was clipped by 4 bases and J by 6 bases, with 14 bases between them.

The chain carries TRBV19 and TRBJ1-6; a possible D gene is TRBD1 (6 bases). Germline loops: CDR1 LNHDA, CDR2 SQIVND (reference sequence). The CDR3 runs 13 residues. The V and J ends lost 6 bases and 6 bases respectively, with 9 bases between them. DNA for the CDR3: TGTGCCAGTAGCCCCAGGGGTAATTCACCCCTCCACTTT. This codes for CASSPRGNSPLHF.

The CDR3 is CASSLPGGRGYNEQFF. Here the CDR3 DNA reads TGTGCCAGCAGCTTACCCGGCGGGAGAGGCTACAATGAGCAGTTCTTC. J is TRBJ2-1 and V is TRBV11-1; 7 bases are shared with TRBD2. V was clipped by 2 bases and J by 3 bases; unmatched bases: 7. This CDR3 contains 16 residues. Germline V gene sequence: CDR1 SGHAT, CDR2 FQDESV (reference sequence).